This TCR beta chain appears in the sequencing data of a study of blood T cell dynamics during melanoma immunotherapy. The V end lost 1 base, the J end lost 2 bases, and 11 bases lay between the germline ends. This CDR3 has 14 residues. CDR1 SQVTM and CDR2 ANQGSEA come from the germline V gene. Time point here: week 3, after first cycle of checkpoint inhibitor. Blood was drawn before treatment and at week 3 after checkpoint blockade. Patients had no prior systemic cancer treatment, immunosuppressants or other active cancers. General study results and limits: Unlike progressors, later disease-control patients had W3 repertoires gaining clonality or diversity.

A fixed DNA input of 300 to 350 ng was used per bulk PBMC sample. The repertoire was sequenced with immunoSEQ multiplex PCR; TCRdb's copy has only in-frame clones and lacks some. The repertoire holds 10,000 to 13,000 clones, with around 86% as singletons. With respect to this clone: The antigen is unknown.

This material consisted of blood, taken from a patient treated with checkpoint blockade. V gene TRBV29-1 combines with J gene TRBJ1-2; possibly TRBD1 for D (6 bases). The receptor's source is a human donor with melanoma. The CDR3 DNA is TGCAGCGTTGAAGCAGGGGCAGCAAACTATGGCTACACCTTC. Translating gives CSVEAGAANYGYTF.